A selection of T cell receptor beta chains follows, all from one sample in a study of shared clonotypes between healthy human individuals. Clones were read by immunoSEQ multiplex PCR, and TCRdb kept only the in-frame ones, dropping some. This table has around 1.9 million clones, 85% to 95% appearing once. The material sequenced was naive CD8+ T cells from PBMCs. These receptors were collected from a man aged 18 to 30 in good health. Some clones in this sample may be carry-over from other donors' samples. Both conserved end residues are part of each CDR3. The D gene is left open where the match is weak. Clone sizes are given selectively: once, few, many, or a class where the clone is expanded.

D gene,clone size,J gene,V gene,CDR3 protein,CDR3 DNA
.,.,TRBJ2-5,TRBV21-1,CASSKRSSGRQETQYF,TGTGCCAGCAGCAAAAGGTCTAGCGGGAGGCAAGAGACCCAGTACTTC
.,few,TRBJ1-5,TRBV29-1,CSAALGRGDQPQHF,TGCAGCGCCGCTCTGGGCAGGGGAGATCAGCCCCAGCATTTT
.,once,TRBJ2-3,TRBV7-9,CASSLYAEADTQYF,TGTGCCAGCAGCTTATATGCCGAGGCAGATACGCAGTATTTT
TRBD2,once,TRBJ2-1,TRBV4-2,CASSPLAGGVISEQFF,TGTGCCAGCAGCCCCCTAGCGGGAGGGGTAATTAGCGAGCAGTTCTTC
.,.,TRBJ2-1,TRBV4-1,CASSHPGPRDEQFF,TGCGCCAGCAGCCATCCCGGACCACGGGATGAGCAGTTCTTC
.,.,TRBJ1-1,TRBV7-9,CASSSARAEAFF,TGTGCCAGCAGCTCTGCACGGGCTGAAGCTTTCTTT
.,.,TRBJ2-7,TRBV27,CASSLFGRSYEQYF,TGTGCCAGCAGTTTATTCGGCAGATCCTACGAGCAGTACTTC
TRBD2,.,TRBJ2-1,TRBV2,CASNHGLAGVEQFF,TGTGCCAGCAACCATGGACTAGCGGGAGTTGAGCAGTTCTTC
.,.,TRBJ2-1,TRBV6-5,CASSYSWGEDYNEQFF,TGTGCCAGCAGTTACTCCTGGGGGGAGGACTACAATGAGCAGTTCTTC
TRBD2,.,TRBJ2-7,TRBV30,CAWRGLAGENSYEQYF,TGTGCCTGGCGGGGACTAGCGGGAGAAAACTCCTACGAGCAGTACTTC
.,few,TRBJ1-1,TRBV16,CASSPPQGGNTEAFF,TGTGCCAGCAGCCCACCCCAGGGTGGCAACACTGAAGCTTTCTTT
TRBD2,.,TRBJ2-7,TRBV12-5,CASGTELAGVTYEQYF,TGTGCTAGTGGCACGGAACTAGCGGGAGTTACCTACGAGCAGTACTTC
TRBD1,.,TRBJ2-2,TRBV5-6,CASSLGQGVDGELFF,TGTGCCAGCAGCTTGGGACAGGGAGTAGACGGGGAGCTGTTTTTT
TRBD2,.,TRBJ2-3,TRBV23-1,CASSQSISGGDTQYF,TGCGCCAGCAGTCAATCGATTAGCGGGGGAGATACGCAGTATTTT
TRBD1,.,TRBJ1-2,TRBV27,CASGQYPGTGVPYGYTF,TGTGCCAGCGGGCAATATCCGGGGACAGGGGTACCCTATGGCTACACCTTC